This is a list of T cell receptor beta chains from one sample in a study of blood T cell repertoires in COVID-19. Libraries were prepared by immunoSEQ multiplex PCR; TCRdb keeps only in-frame clonotypes and omits some of them. The data show approximately 400,000 clones, approximately 89% seen once. Sequenced material: PBMCs or T cells enriched from blood (not recorded which). These receptors all stem from a man under 40 who had recovered from COVID-19. Both conserved end residues are part of each CDR3. A D gene is named only where the DNA matches it firmly. Where a row states a size, it is once, few, many or the class of an expanded clone; other rows omit it.

J: TRBJ2-7; V: TRBV6-5; length: 15; size: .; D: .; CDR3: CASSYSGGPSSEQYF; DNA: TGTGCCAGCAGTTACTCGGGGGGACCTTCCAGCGAGCAGTACTTC
J: TRBJ1-1; V: TRBV12-5; length: 14; size: .; D: TRBD1; CDR3: CASGYRGRNTEAFF; DNA: TGTGCTAGTGGGTACAGGGGAAGGAACACTGAAGCTTTCTTT
J: TRBJ1-1; V: TRBV3-1/TRBV3-2; length: 11; size: .; D: .; CDR3: CASSLYTEAFF; DNA: TGTGCCAGCAGCCTCTACACTGAAGCTTTCTTT
J: TRBJ2-3; V: TRBV10-1; length: 16; size: .; D: .; CDR3: CASSEIQLASTDTQYF; DNA: TGCGCCAGCAGTGAGATACAGCTAGCCAGCACAGATACGCAGTATTTT
J: TRBJ1-3; V: TRBV10-1; length: 14; size: few; D: .; CDR3: CASRPRVSKNTIYF; DNA: TGCGCCAGCAGGCCCCGGGTCTCTAAAAACACCATATATTTT
J: TRBJ1-6; V: TRBV5-1; length: 15; size: .; D: TRBD1; CDR3: CASSWDRGYNSPLHF; DNA: TGCGCCAGCAGCTGGGACAGAGGCTATAATTCACCCCTCCACTTT
J: TRBJ1-4; V: TRBV27; length: 14; size: .; D: .; CDR3: CASSLSPANEKLFF; DNA: TGTGCCAGCAGTTTATCACCGGCTAATGAAAAACTGTTTTTT
J: TRBJ2-3; V: TRBV5-1; length: 12; size: .; D: .; CDR3: CASSEGADTQYF; DNA: TGCGCCAGCAGCGAAGGGGCAGATACGCAGTATTTT
J: TRBJ2-2; V: TRBV28; length: 15; size: .; D: TRBD2; CDR3: CASRAGETNTGELFF; DNA: TGTGCCAGCAGGGCGGGGGAAACGAACACCGGGGAGCTGTTTTTT
J: TRBJ2-2; V: TRBV7-2; length: 17; size: .; D: .; CDR3: CASSSGGSTTARGELFF; DNA: TGTGCCAGCAGCTCGGGGGGCTCTACGACGGCACGCGGGGAGCTGTTTTTT
J: TRBJ1-1; V: TRBV25-1; length: 14; size: .; D: TRBD1; CDR3: CASTKGTAYSEAFF; DNA: TGTGCCAGCACTAAGGGGACAGCGTATTCTGAAGCTTTCTTT
J: TRBJ1-1; V: TRBV5-1; length: 16; size: .; D: .; CDR3: CASSLRGGGLNTEAFF; DNA: TGCGCCAGCAGCTTGCGGGGGGGCGGACTGAACACTGAAGCTTTCTTT
J: TRBJ1-2; V: TRBV29-1; length: 14; size: few; D: .; CDR3: CSVDEEQRYYGYTF; DNA: TGCAGCGTTGATGAGGAGCAACGATACTATGGCTACACCTTC
J: TRBJ1-1; V: TRBV14; length: 15; size: few; D: .; CDR3: CASSPAKLTTTEAFF; DNA: TGTGCCAGCAGCCCAGCTAAGTTGACTACTACTGAAGCTTTCTTT
J: TRBJ1-2; V: TRBV12-5; length: 16; size: once; D: .; CDR3: CASGLADRYLNYGYTF; DNA: TGTGCTAGTGGTTTGGCGGACAGATATCTAAACTATGGCTACACCTTC
J: TRBJ1-2; V: TRBV19; length: 14; size: .; D: .; CDR3: CASSTGIANYGYTF; DNA: TGTGCCAGTAGTACAGGGATAGCTAACTATGGCTACACCTTC
J: TRBJ2-1; V: TRBV9; length: 15; size: .; D: .; CDR3: CASSNDGSSYNEQFF; DNA: TGTGCCAGCAGCAACGACGGGAGCTCCTACAATGAGCAGTTCTTC
J: TRBJ2-7; V: TRBV7-9; length: 15; size: .; D: .; CDR3: CASSPTGRGTYEQYF; DNA: TGTGCCAGCAGCCCCACAGGGAGGGGTACCTACGAGCAGTACTTC
J: TRBJ2-1; V: TRBV7-2; length: 15; size: .; D: .; CDR3: CASSIITGSYNEQFF; DNA: TGTGCCAGCAGCATCATAACTGGCTCCTACAATGAGCAGTTCTTC
J: TRBJ1-4; V: TRBV4-2; length: 16; size: once; D: TRBD1; CDR3: CASRRGQGAWDEKLFF; DNA: TGTGCCAGCAGACGGGGACAGGGGGCATGGGATGAAAAACTGTTTTTT
J: TRBJ1-5; V: TRBV6-5; length: 12; size: .; D: .; CDR3: CASSGLLQPQHF; DNA: TGTGCCAGCAGCGGACTGCTTCAGCCCCAGCATTTT
J: TRBJ1-6; V: TRBV5-1; length: 18; size: .; D: TRBD1; CDR3: CASSQGVTGGYGNSPLHF; DNA: TGCGCCAGCAGCCAGGGGGTGACAGGGGGCTACGGTAATTCACCCCTCCACTTT
J: TRBJ2-1; V: TRBV7-2; length: 13; size: once; D: .; CDR3: CASGQPVGNEQFF; DNA: TGTGCCAGCGGACAGCCCGTGGGCAATGAGCAGTTCTTC
J: TRBJ2-7; V: TRBV10-3; length: 16; size: .; D: TRBD1; CDR3: CAISDPGQASSYEQYF; DNA: TGTGCCATCAGTGACCCGGGACAGGCGAGCTCCTACGAGCAGTACTTC
J: TRBJ2-7; V: TRBV7-8; length: 16; size: .; D: TRBD1; CDR3: CASSLLGTGTVYEQYF; DNA: TGTGCCAGCAGCTTATTAGGGACAGGGACAGTCTACGAGCAGTACTTC
J: TRBJ1-2; V: TRBV4-1; length: 15; size: .; D: TRBD1; CDR3: CASSQEQGVGYGYTF; DNA: TGCGCCAGCAGCCAAGAACAGGGGGTAGGATATGGCTACACCTTC
J: TRBJ2-1; V: TRBV14; length: 17; size: .; D: TRBD2; CDR3: CASSQGSGLAVYNEQFF; DNA: TGTGCCAGCAGCCAGGGCTCGGGTCTAGCGGTCTACAATGAGCAGTTCTTC
J: TRBJ1-6; V: TRBV6-1; length: 16; size: .; D: .; CDR3: CASSEAPPRGGSPLHF; DNA: TGTGCCAGCAGTGAAGCGCCCCCTAGGGGGGGTTCACCCCTCCACTTT
J: TRBJ2-3; V: TRBV5-5; length: 16; size: .; D: TRBD2; CDR3: CASSLVSGGSTDTQYF; DNA: TGTGCCAGCAGCTTGGTTTCGGGGGGGAGCACAGATACGCAGTATTTT